This T cell receptor beta chain is drawn from a study of long-term antiretroviral therapy in people with HIV. The CDR3 runs 16 residues. Germline CDR1 reads SGHDT; CDR2 reads YYEEEE. Trimming removed 4 bases from V and 2 bases from J, with 19 bases in between. Version v3.0 of the immunoSEQ assay ran at survey level. TCRdb's copy holds only in-frame clones and misses some; the assay was immunoSEQ multiplex PCR. The sample includes about 25,000 clones, about 80% of them seen just once. Participants with HIV, all of them, were treated in the United States. This sample comprised unsorted PBMCs, obtained 1.1 years before starting antiretroviral therapy. The TCR comes from a woman between 35 and 50 years old with HIV. The chain carries TRBV5-6 and TRBJ2-7; D is possibly TRBD1 (6 bases). This chain's CDR3 is CASSGGSVGLTYEQYF. The CDR3 DNA follows: TGTGCCAGCAGCGGGGGCAGCGTAGGACTCACCTACGAGCAGTACTTC.